What follows are 25 T cell receptor beta chains derived from one specimen sequenced in a study of technical replicates of blood from a few donors (dated by TCRdb to about 2017). Receptors were amplified or captured by the immunoSEQ multiplex PCR assay. TCRdb obtained this table from immuneACCESS and retained in-frame rearrangements with V and J assigned. These tables miss some clones; where compared with another copy, unresolved V genes account for less than half of the shortfall, and the remainder is unexplained. The sample table contains fewer than 90,000 clones; only one count was recorded for approximately 92% of them. Together, the top ten hold around 0.42% of the sample. Sequencing was done on a sample of T cells isolated from PBMCs. These receptors originate from a human donor in good health.

A single count supports this clone. The genes are TRBV4-2 and TRBJ2-2; D gene unclear. The germline CDR1 and CDR2 sequences are LGHNA and YNFKEQ. This CDR3 region has 14 residues. V gave up 3 bases and J gave up 4 bases, with 9 bases separating them. CDR3 region: CASSHRKPTGELFF. The CDR3, as DNA: TGTGCCAGCAGCCATAGAAAACCCACCGGGGAGCTGTTTTTT.

The chain combines TRBV7-2 with TRBJ2-7; the match to TRBD2 covers 7 bases. Unmatched junction bases numbered 5, after V lost 3 bases and J lost 0 bases. CDR1 and CDR2 (germline): SGHTA, FQGNSA. The CDR3 spans 15 residues. CDR3 nucleotide sequence: TGTGCCAGCAGCTTTTCGGGAGGCTTCTCCTACGAGCAGTACTTC. Its translation is CASSFSGGFSYEQYF.

This chain links TRBV6-5 with TRBJ1-2; D perhaps matches TRBD1 (5 bases). The V end was cut by 7 bases, the J end by 4 bases, with 13 bases between. Germline lookup yields CDR1 MNHEY and CDR2 SVGAGI. This CDR3 comprises 13 residues. Here the CDR3 reads CASTQGPIYGYTF. In nucleotides, the CDR3 is TGTGCCAGCACCCAGGGCCCAATCTATGGCTACACCTTC.

CDR3 amino acids: CASTEWGGVLTEAFF. In nucleotides, the CDR3 is TGTGCCAGCACTGAGTGGGGGGGGGTACTAACTGAAGCTTTCTTT. The chain uses TRBV6-1 and TRBJ1-1, with D possibly TRBD1 on 5 matching bases. The CDR3 extends over 15 amino acids. CDR1 MNHNS and CDR2 SASEGT come from the germline V gene. V lost 7 bases and J lost 5, with 20 bases in between.

The chain is built from TRBV6-5 and TRBJ1-1, with 10 bases matching TRBD1. After removal of 2 bases from V and 5 bases from J, the junction contained 5 bases not matched to a gene. The germline gives CDR1 MNHEY, CDR2 SVGAGI. The CDR3 spans 15 residues. DNA for the CDR3: TGTGCCAGCAGTTACACGACAGGGGGCGGGACTGAAGCTTTCTTT. It codes for CASSYTTGGGTEAFF.

J is TRBJ1-5 and V is TRBV4-1; D gene uncertain. The CDR3 contains 14 residues. V lost 0 bases and J 9 bases, leaving 12 bases between the germline ends. Germline lookup yields CDR1 MGHRA and CDR2 YSYEKL. CDR3 sequence reads: CASSQEGGGRPQHF. CDR3 sequence (DNA): TGCGCCAGCAGCCAAGAGGGAGGAGGACGGCCCCAGCATTTT.

The J gene is TRBJ2-4, the V gene TRBV5-1; maybe TRBD1 (5 bases). Germline V gene lookup returns CDR1 SGHRS and CDR2 YFSETQ. Between the trimmed V and J ends, which lost 0 bases and 6 bases, there was a span of 10 bases. This CDR3 has 14 residues. DNA of the CDR3: TGCGCCAGCAGCTTGGAGGGGCCCCTAAACATTCAGTACTTC. Translation gives CASSLEGPLNIQYF.

In nucleotides, the CDR3 is TGCGCCAGCAGCTCGGGACTCGGAGACACCGGGGAGCTGTTTTTT. Amino acids: CASSSGLGDTGELFF. The genes are TRBV5-1 and TRBJ2-2; D might be TRBD2 (6 bases). The germline CDR1 and CDR2 sequences are SGHRS and YFSETQ. The ends were cut back, 3 bases at V and 3 bases at J, with 12 bases in the middle. This CDR3 contains 15 residues.

CDR3 DNA sequence: TGTGCCAGCAGCTTAGCAGGCTCAGGGGGTCAGGTGGAGTACTTC. Its translation: CASSLAGSGGQVEYF. The genes are TRBV11-2 and TRBJ2-7; 7 nucleotides align to TRBD1. V trimming: 1 base; J trimming: 11 bases; junction bases outside the gene matches: 14. Germline loops: CDR1 SGHAT, CDR2 FQNNGV. The CDR3 has 15 residues.

The chain links TRBV27 to TRBJ2-2; no reliable D call. This CDR3 has 13 amino acids. Germline V lookup: CDR1 MNHEY, CDR2 SMNVEV (reference sequence). Trimming left V 6 bases short and J 4 bases short, with 9 bases between. The CDR3 loop reads CASSPLSTGELFF. CDR3 nucleotide sequence: TGTGCCAGCAGCCCTTTATCCACCGGGGAGCTGTTTTTT.

The chain joins TRBV11-3 to TRBJ2-7, with TRBD1 matching 7 bases. The CDR3 is 14 amino acids. With V trimmed by 5 bases and J by 2 bases, 6 bases remained unmatched. Germline CDR1 reads SGHNT; CDR2 reads YENEEA. Here the CDR3 reads CASSPYRGAYEQYF. Written as DNA, the CDR3 is TGTGCCAGCAGCCCGTACAGGGGAGCCTACGAGCAGTACTTC.

The chain joins TRBV9 to TRBJ2-5; 9 nucleotides match TRBD2. V was pared by 3 bases and J by 7 bases, with 13 bases of the junction left unmatched. The V gene's germline CDR1 is SGDLS and CDR2 YYNGEE. There are 16 residues in the CDR3. CDR3 region: CASSEMLGLAEGTQYF. CDR3 in DNA: TGTGCCAGCAGCGAGATGTTGGGACTAGCAGAGGGGACCCAGTACTTC. Together with reference TRBV9 and TRBJ2-5, the CDR3 gives the full variable domain: DSGVTQTPKHLITATGQRVTLRCSPRSGDLSVYWYQQSLDQGLQFLIQYYNGEERAKGNILERFSAQQFPDLHSELNLSSLELGDSALYFCASSEMLGLAEGTQYFGPGTRLLVL.

The CDR3 DNA reads as TGCAGCGTTTTTCTTGAGACCCAGTACTTC. As protein: CSVFLETQYF. The chain carries TRBV29-1 and TRBJ2-5, with D uncertain. This CDR3 comprises 10 residues. The ends were cut back, 5 bases at V and 5 bases at J, with 6 bases in the middle. Germline assignment: CDR1 SQVTM and CDR2 ANQGSEA.

The rearrangement links TRBV7-9 to TRBJ2-1; the match to TRBD2 covers 8 bases. CDR1 SEHNR and CDR2 FQNEAQ come from the germline V gene (reference sequence). The CDR3 is made up of 16 amino acids. After removal of 5 bases from V and 6 bases from J, the junction contained 12 bases not matched to a gene. The CDR3 DNA sequence: TGTGCCAGCAGCCTTATAGCGGGACCCCCCAGCAATGAGCAGTTCTTC. This codes for CASSLIAGPPSNEQFF.

The chain recombines TRBV18 with TRBJ1-1; 8 bases match TRBD1. The J segment lost 0 bases and the V segment lost 5 bases, leaving 11 bases of the junction unmatched. Per the germline V gene, CDR1 is KGHSH and CDR2 is LQKENI. The CDR3 consists of 17 residues. DNA of the CDR3: TGTGCCAGCTCAATGGGGACAGGTCGGAATATGAACACTGAAGCTTTCTTT. This translates into CASSMGTGRNMNTEAFF.

V and J are TRBV19 and TRBJ1-1; D possibly corresponds to TRBD1 (5 bases). This CDR3 has 14 amino acids. From germline, CDR1 is LNHDA and CDR2 SQIVND (reference sequence). Trimming stripped 5 bases from V and 8 bases from J, with 18 bases between. The CDR3 nucleotides are TGTGCCAGTAGTGCGATGACAGAGAAAAAAGAAGCTTTCTTT. As protein: CASSAMTEKKEAFF.

The gene calls are TRBV9 and TRBJ2-2, with TRBD2 identical over 10 bases. The CDR3 runs 16 residues. CDR1 and CDR2 (germline): SGDLS, YYNGEE. The V and J ends lost 5 bases and 5 bases, in that order; junction bases with no gene match: 9. In DNA, the CDR3 is TGTGCCAGCAGTTGGTCTAGCGGGAGAGATACCGGGGAGCTGTTTTTT. Translation: CASSWSSGRDTGELFF.

The count of this clone is one. The V gene is TRBV29-1, the J gene TRBJ2-3, with D possibly TRBD2 on 5 matching bases. Germline-derived CDR1 and CDR2 are SQVTM and ANQGSEA. Trimming left V 3 bases short and J 0 bases short, with 13 bases between. The CDR3 contains 15 residues. CDR3 protein: CSVEGGETSTDTQYF. The CDR3 DNA sequence: TGCAGCGTTGAGGGTGGGGAGACTAGCACAGATACGCAGTATTTT.

This rearrangement joins TRBV5-4 to TRBJ2-3; D gene ambiguous. The CDR3 has 12 amino acids. Trimming took 5 bases from V and 6 from J, leaving 10 bases between them. Germline V CDR1 and CDR2: SGHNT, YYREEE (reference sequence). The CDR3 nucleotides read TGTGCCAGCAGTCTCACTGTGGATACGCAGTATTTT. Residues: CASSLTVDTQYF. The full variable domain, rest sourced from reference TRBV5-4 and TRBJ2-3, is ETGVTQSPTHLIKTRGQQVTLRCSSQSGHNTVSWYQQALGQGPQFIFQYYREEENGRGNFPPRFSGLQFPNYSSELNVNALELDDSALYLCASSLTVDTQYFGPGTRLTVL.

The chain carries TRBV19 and TRBJ1-4; 7 bases map to TRBD1. V was clipped by 4 bases and J by 1 base; unmatched bases: 3. CDR1 LNHDA and CDR2 SQIVND come from the germline V gene (reference sequence). This CDR3 has 15 amino acids. The CDR3: CASSSRDRTNEKLFF. DNA of the CDR3: TGTGCCAGTAGTAGCCGGGACAGAACTAATGAAAAACTGTTTTTT.

In DNA, the CDR3 is TGTGCCAGCAGGGGAGACAGGGCAACCTACGAGCAGTACTTC. This encodes CASRGDRATYEQYF. The chain links TRBV2 to TRBJ2-7; 7 positions agree with TRBD1. CDR3 size: 14 residues. Germline CDR1 and CDR2: SNHLY and FYNNEI. The V gene end was trimmed by 6 bases and the J gene end by 2 bases; junction bases not matched to a gene: 7.

The rearrangement uses TRBV2 and TRBJ2-7; D gene unclear. Germline assignment: CDR1 SNHLY and CDR2 FYNNEI. Trimming took off 5 bases at V and 5 bases at J, with 7 bases between the two ends. The CDR3 is made up of 11 amino acids. This chain's CDR3 is CASSPIDEQYF. The CDR3 nucleotides are TGTGCCAGCAGTCCCATAGACGAGCAGTACTTC.

V gene TRBV5-4 combines with J gene TRBJ2-5; 11 bases map to TRBD1. CDR3 size: 17 residues. V was pared by 0 bases and J by 0 bases, with 4 bases of the junction left unmatched. Germline CDR1 is SGHNT and CDR2 is YYREEE (reference sequence). The CDR3, as DNA: TGTGCCAGCAGCTTGGCCTGGGACAGGGGGAACCAAGAGACCCAGTACTTC. It specifies CASSLAWDRGNQETQYF.

The chain couples TRBV5-1 to TRBJ2-7; no firm D call. Germline assignment: CDR1 SGHRS and CDR2 YFSETQ. The germline V and J ends were trimmed by 0 bases and 6 bases, with 10 bases remaining between them. The CDR3 consists of 13 residues. CDR3 nucleotide sequence: TGCGCCAGCAGCTTGGCCTGGGCGTTCGAGCAGTACTTC. Protein product: CASSLAWAFEQYF.

The gene calls are TRBV7-9 and TRBJ2-7; 7 positions agree with TRBD2. V lost 0 bases to trimming and J lost 3 bases; unmatched junction nucleotides: 8. Germline V gene sequence: CDR1 SEHNR, CDR2 FQNEAQ (reference sequence). The CDR3 covers 16 residues. The CDR3 coding sequence is TGTGCCAGCAGCTTAGCCCTGGGGGGGAAGGACTACGAGCAGTACTTC. Encoded protein: CASSLALGGKDYEQYF.